Shown below are 29 T cell receptor beta chains from a single sample sequenced in a study of human T cells and chemical hapten exposure. Time point indicated: pre-sensitization, week 0. This sample's treatment: therapeutic diphenylcyclopropenone sensitization with weekly scalp DPC. TCRdb fed the RACE reads into MiXCR, producing one record per CDR3 protein. Of roughly 110,000 distinct CDR3 sequences in the sample, roughly an eighth are singletons; the top ten hold more than 1.5%. The input for sequencing was whole blood, taken in connection with sensitization to the hapten diphenylcyclopropenone (DPC). The receptors originated from a woman aged 50 to 60 with alopecia areata. Some clones in this sample may be carry-over from other donors' samples.

A few counts support this clonotype. The genes are TRBV20-1 and TRBJ1-6, with 7 nucleotides matching TRBD1. Per germline, CDR1 DFQATT and CDR2 SNEGSKA (reference sequence). V trimming: 3 bases; J trimming: 6 bases; junction bases outside the gene matches: 8. The CDR3 is made up of 15 amino acids. The chain's CDR3 is CSARSSGTANSPLHF. CDR3 coding DNA: TGCAGTGCTAGGTCTTCAGGGACAGCTAATTCACCCCTCCACTTT.

This chain joins TRBV4-3 and TRBJ1-2; the match to TRBD1 covers 11 bases. This CDR3 has 19 residues. Germline V gene sequence: CDR1 LGHNA, CDR2 YSLEER. V was clipped by 0 bases and J by 2 bases; unmatched bases: 11. CDR3 sequence: CASSQEVGDRGMMNYGYTF. The DNA of the CDR3 is TGCGCCAGCAGCCAAGAAGTGGGGGACAGGGGGATGATGAACTATGGCTACACCTTC.

This clonotype was counted between two and nine times. This chain uses TRBV29-1 with TRBJ1-3, with D unresolved. The CDR3 covers 13 residues. V lost 3 bases to trimming and J lost 5 bases, with 11 bases between them. Germline CDR1 reads SQVTM; CDR2 reads ANQGSEA. The CDR3 loop is CSVDWGYRNTIYF. CDR3 in DNA: TGCAGCGTTGATTGGGGTTACCGAAACACCATATATTTT.

This clonotype was seen many times. V gene TRBV7-9 combines with J gene TRBJ1-4; no definite D call. CDR3 length: 14 amino acids. Germline V gives CDR1 SEHNR, CDR2 FQNEAQ (reference sequence). The V end lost 1 base, the J end lost 6 bases, and 9 bases lay between the germline ends. CDR3 in amino acids: CASSLGASDEKLFF. The CDR3 DNA sequence: TGTGCCAGCAGCTTAGGGGCCTCGGATGAAAAACTGTTTTTT.

The chain couples TRBV2 to TRBJ2-1; a possible D gene is TRBD2 (6 bases). Looked up from germline, CDR1 is SNHLY and CDR2 is FYNNEI. The CDR3 extends over 15 amino acids. V lost 6 bases and J 6 bases, leaving 18 bases between the germline ends. The CDR3 sequence is CASRLLASTGNEQFF. The CDR3 nucleotides read TGTGCCAGCAGGCTCCTAGCGAGCACTGGCAATGAGCAGTTCTTC.

This clonotype was counted ten times or more. The rearrangement links TRBV18 to TRBJ1-4; D ambiguous. CDR3 size: 13 residues. The V gene lost 4 bases and the J gene lost 5 bases, with 8 bases spanning the gap. CDR1 KGHSH and CDR2 LQKENI come from the germline V gene. In DNA form, the CDR3 reads TGTGCCAGCTCACGGGCCGAGAATGAAAAACTGTTTTTT. The encoded protein is CASSRAENEKLFF.

The V call is TRBV3-1, the J call TRBJ2-6; no reliable D call. Germline-derived CDR1 and CDR2 are LGHDT and YNNKEL (reference sequence). V lost 3 bases to trimming and J lost 0 bases, with 9 bases between them. The length of the CDR3 is 16 residues. CDR3 in amino acids: CASSQSASSGANVLTF. The DNA of the CDR3 is TGTGCCAGCAGCCAGTCAGCGAGCTCTGGGGCCAACGTCCTGACTTTC.

This clonotype was detected many times. The chain links TRBV11-2 to TRBJ2-5; 14 nucleotides match TRBD2. Germline assignment: CDR1 SGHAT and CDR2 FQNNGV. V shed 6 bases, J shed 5 bases, and the junction held 14 bases outside the gene matches. There are 18 residues in the CDR3. In DNA, the CDR3 is TGTGCCAGCAGTTCGATCCCGGGACTAGCGGGGGCCGGGGAGACCCAGTACTTC. The encoded protein is CASSSIPGLAGAGETQYF.

This chain links TRBV9 with TRBJ2-3; D uncertain. The germline V gene encodes CDR1 SGDLS and CDR2 YYNGEE. This CDR3 has 14 residues. Trimming took 2 bases from V and 3 from J, leaving 10 bases between them. The CDR3 bases are TGTGCCAGCAGCGTTTCAGGCCGGACAGATACGCAGTATTTT. Amino acids: CASSVSGRTDTQYF.

The rearrangement links TRBV24-1 to TRBJ2-5; D uncertain. V shed 3 bases and J shed 5 bases, with 15 bases lying between them. In germline, CDR1 is KGHDR, CDR2 SFDVKD. This CDR3 is 15 amino acids long. CDR3 loop: CATSDDDGYRETQYF. CDR3 bases: TGTGCCACCAGTGATGACGACGGATACCGGGAGACCCAGTACTTC.

V and J are TRBV7-8 and TRBJ2-5; 10 bases line up with TRBD2. This CDR3 comprises 17 residues. Germline CDR1 reads SGHVS; CDR2 reads FQNEAQ. After removal of 3 bases from V and 4 bases from J, the junction contained 11 bases not matched to a gene. Here the CDR3 DNA reads TGTGCCAGCAGCTTGCGTTCGCCTAGCGGGAGTCCAGAGACCCAGTACTTC. Amino acid sequence: CASSLRSPSGSPETQYF.

The rearrangement joins TRBV2 to TRBJ2-3; 9 bases fit TRBD1. V lost 6 bases to trimming and J lost 2 bases; unmatched junction nucleotides: 12. Germline lookup yields CDR1 SNHLY and CDR2 FYNNEI. The CDR3 totals 17 residues. The CDR3 reads CASSQGKQGAHTDTQYF. DNA of the CDR3: TGTGCCAGCAGCCAAGGAAAACAGGGGGCGCACACAGATACGCAGTATTTT.

This sequence joins TRBV5-4 and TRBJ1-1, with 8 bases identical to TRBD1. Looked up from germline, CDR1 is SGHNT and CDR2 is YYREEE (reference sequence). The V and J ends lost 3 bases and 3 bases, in that order; junction bases with no gene match: 4. This CDR3 is 14 amino acids long. The CDR3 nucleotides read TGTGCCAGCAGCTATGACAGGGGAGACACTGAAGCTTTCTTT. Its translation is CASSYDRGDTEAFF.

This clonotype was found a few times. The V call is TRBV5-4, the J call TRBJ2-2; unclear D gene. The CDR3 consists of 13 residues. Germline values: CDR1 SGHNT, CDR2 YYREEE (reference sequence). The V end was cut by 0 bases, the J end by 4 bases, with 4 bases between. The CDR3 DNA is TGTGCCAGCAGCTTGGGTCTCACCGGGGAGCTGTTTTTT. The encoded protein is CASSLGLTGELFF.

The V call is TRBV5-1, the J call TRBJ2-2; D unclear. The CDR3 covers 14 residues. In germline, CDR1 is SGHRS, CDR2 YFSETQ. The germline V and J ends were trimmed by 0 bases and 9 bases, with 12 bases remaining between them. In DNA form, the CDR3 reads TGCGCCAGCAGCTTGGAGGCAGGACCCTGGGAGCTGTTTTTT. Protein sequence: CASSLEAGPWELFF.

This clonotype was detected only a few times. This chain uses TRBV6-1 with TRBJ2-1; D tentatively fits TRBD1 or TRBD2 (5 bases each). Germline loops: CDR1 MNHNS, CDR2 SASEGT. The CDR3 spans 18 residues. V was shortened by 0 bases and J by 3 bases, with 18 bases between the two germline ends. This chain's CDR3 is CASSEAKPSGRSYNEQFF. The DNA for the CDR3 is TGTGCCAGCAGTGAAGCGAAACCTTCGGGACGGAGCTACAATGAGCAGTTCTTC.

J is TRBJ1-4 and V is TRBV11-2, with no clear D. The CDR3 loop spans 14 amino acids. The V end was cut by 5 bases, the J end by 6 bases, with 13 bases between. The germline gives CDR1 SGHAT, CDR2 FQNNGV. The CDR3 here is CASSPQRRDEKLFF. The CDR3 DNA follows: TGTGCCAGCAGCCCTCAGCGTAGGGATGAAAAACTGTTTTTT.

The gene calls are TRBV10-3 and TRBJ2-3, with unresolved D. With 6 bases removed from V and 0 bases from J, the gap between germline ends came to 19 bases. CDR1 ENHRY and CDR2 SYGVKD come from the germline V gene. The CDR3 covers 17 residues. CDR3 loop: CAISSTLRKGSTDTQYF. CDR3 coding DNA: TGTGCCATCAGCAGTACCCTAAGGAAGGGAAGCACAGATACGCAGTATTTT.

V usage is TRBV29-1 and J usage is TRBJ2-7; TRBD1 is a possible D gene (6 bases). The CDR3 length is 14 residues. The germline V and J ends were trimmed by 4 bases and 2 bases, with 15 bases remaining between them. Germline loops: CDR1 SQVTM, CDR2 ANQGSEA. Here the CDR3 DNA reads TGCAGCGTTGCGGAGCAGGGGAGACCCTACGAGCAGTACTTC. Amino acid sequence: CSVAEQGRPYEQYF.

This clonotype turned up a few times. CDR3 bases: TGTGCCAGCAACCGCCTGATGGGCGTAGCTTTCTTT. Translation: CASNRLMGVAFF. The V gene is TRBV5-8, the J gene TRBJ1-1; D gene uncertain. Looked up from germline, CDR1 is SGHTS and CDR2 is YDEGEE. V lost 6 bases, J lost 10 bases, and 16 bases lay in between. The CDR3 consists of 12 residues.

The chain links TRBV3-1 to TRBJ1-2; no reliable D call. The germline V gene has CDR1 LGHDT and CDR2 YNNKEL (reference sequence). The CDR3 contains 14 residues. V lost 5 bases and J 2 bases, leaving 12 bases between the germline ends. The CDR3 is CASSFSRRNYGYTF. Written as DNA, the CDR3 is TGTGCCAGCAGCTTCAGCAGGAGAAACTATGGCTACACCTTC.

This clonotype showed up just a few times. The chain is built from TRBV5-1 and TRBJ2-3, with 9 bases fitting TRBD2. The CDR3 is 14 residues long. V was clipped by 0 bases and J by 8 bases; unmatched bases: 4. Per the germline V gene, CDR1 is SGHRS and CDR2 is YFSETQ. As DNA, the CDR3 is TGCGCCAGCAGCTTGGTAGCGGGGGTTGGTACGCAGTATTTT. Translated, it gives CASSLVAGVGTQYF.

The table lists this clonotype with many counts. The genes are TRBV2 and TRBJ2-2, with 15 bases that match TRBD2. After removal of 6 bases from V and 6 bases from J, the junction contained 2 bases not matched to a gene. CDR1 is SNHLY, CDR2 FYNNEI, per germline. The CDR3 is made up of 15 amino acids. CDR3 bases: TGTGCCAGCAGGGGACTAGCGGGGGGACCCGGGGAGCTGTTTTTT. Encoded protein: CASRGLAGGPGELFF.

The table lists this clonotype with a few counts. V is TRBV4-2 and J is TRBJ2-1; 9 bases map to TRBD2. Germline CDR1 is LGHNA and CDR2 is YNFKEQ. V lost 4 bases, J lost 0 bases, and 7 bases stayed unmatched. The CDR3 has 17 residues. The CDR3 nucleotides are TGTGCCAGCAGCCCGGGACTAGCTGATCCCTCCTACAATGAGCAGTTCTTC. Residues: CASSPGLADPSYNEQFF.

The chain combines TRBV28 with TRBJ1-1; a possible D gene is TRBD1 (6 bases). The V end lost 4 bases, the J end lost 1 base, and 10 bases lay between the germline ends. Germline loops: CDR1 MDHEN, CDR2 SYDVKM. The CDR3 totals 14 residues. CDR3 sequence (DNA): TGTGCCAGCAGTTCGGGACACCCGAACACTGAAGCTTTCTTT. It is translated as CASSSGHPNTEAFF. The variable domain in full, completed from reference TRBV28 and TRBJ1-1, reads DVKVTQSSRYLVKRTGEKVFLECVQDMDHENMFWYRQDPGLGLRLIYFSYDVKMKEKGDIPEGYSVSREKKERFSLILESASTNQTSMYLCASSSGHPNTEAFFGQGTRLTVV.

This clonotype was seen ten or more times. The chain couples TRBV12-3 or TRBV12-4 to TRBJ1-5; 7 bases fit TRBD1. The CDR3 has 16 amino acids. Trimming cost V 1 base and J 9 bases; bases outside gene matches: 12. The CDR3 region is CASSLVSPDRAPPQHF. DNA of the CDR3: TGTGCCAGCAGTTTAGTGAGTCCCGACAGGGCTCCGCCCCAGCATTTT.

This clonotype was seen at least ten times. This chain connects TRBV12-3 or TRBV12-4 to TRBJ1-1; D gene unclear. The CDR3 spans 13 residues. The V and J ends lost 5 bases and 4 bases respectively, with 11 bases between them. The DNA of the CDR3 is TGTGCCAGCAGTCCCGGAAGGGTCACTGAAGCTTTCTTT. The encoded protein is CASSPGRVTEAFF.

This clonotype was counted between two and nine times. This chain connects TRBV7-9 to TRBJ2-1; D gene uncertain. CDR3 length equals 15 residues. Trimming cost V 5 bases and J 3 bases, with 14 bases left between them. Germline V lookup: CDR1 SEHNR, CDR2 FQNEAQ (reference sequence). The CDR3 loop is CASSPAHARYNEQFF. In DNA form, the CDR3 reads TGTGCCAGCAGCCCCGCCCACGCTCGCTACAATGAGCAGTTCTTC.

The V and J genes are TRBV20-1 and TRBJ2-3, with TRBD2 identical over 10 bases. Germline-derived CDR1 and CDR2 are DFQATT and SNEGSKA (reference sequence). The CDR3 extends over 22 amino acids. J lost 2 bases, V lost 7 bases, and 30 bases had no gene match. CDR3 in amino acids: CSEPFVAGTSAFFPSFTDTQYF. CDR3 nucleotides: TGCAGTGAACCTTTCGTCGCCGGGACTAGCGCTTTCTTCCCGTCATTCACAGATACGCAGTATTTT.